This is a list of T cell receptor beta chains from one sample in a study of cytomegalovirus exposure and HLA in healthy donors. Produced via immunoSEQ multiplex PCR; TCRdb's table is partial and in-frame only. The table lists under 150,000 clones, roughly 83% of them singletons, with around 1.2% in the top ten. Sequenced material: PBMCs. These receptors all come from a girl aged 2-10 years in good health and CMV-seronegative. Both conserved end residues are part of each CDR3. Fields, in order: D gene, J gene, V gene, CDR3 DNA, CDR3 protein. D genes are given only for firm matches.

.,TRBJ1-2,TRBV7-2,TGTGCCAGCAGCTCCCGGACAGCGCTGGACTATGGCTACACCTTC,CASSSRTALDYGYTF
.,TRBJ1-5,TRBV5-6,TGTGCCAGCAGCTCCTGGGGGGACAATCAGCCCCAGCATTTT,CASSSWGDNQPQHF
TRBD2,TRBJ2-1,TRBV7-2,TGTGCCAGCCGCCTAATGAGCGGGGGTCATACCTACAATGAGCAGTTCTTC,CASRLMSGGHTYNEQFF
TRBD2,TRBJ2-1,TRBV5-5,TGTGCCAGCAGCTTGGAGGGCGGGGGGGTCTCTGCGCAGTTCTTC,CASSLEGGGVSAQFF
.,TRBJ2-2,TRBV28,TGTGCCAGCAGTTTAGGGCTTGGGCGGGACTACACCGGGGAGCTGTTTTTT,CASSLGLGRDYTGELFF
TRBD2,TRBJ2-7,TRBV4-3,TGCGCCAGCAGCCAGGGTAGCGGGGGGCCGACCTACGAGCAGTACTTC,CASSQGSGGPTYEQYF
.,TRBJ2-4,TRBV7-2,TGTGCCAGCAGCTTAGAGGTAGCGGCCCCGGGCATTCAGTACTTC,CASSLEVAAPGIQYF
.,TRBJ1-1,TRBV15,TGTGCCACCAGCAGAGATCTGGGTACAGGGACTGAAGCTTTCTTT,CATSRDLGTGTEAFF
TRBD2,TRBJ2-5,TRBV7-8,TGTGCCAGCAGTAAACGCGGGGGACCCCAAGAGACCCAGTACTTC,CASSKRGGPQETQYF
TRBD2,TRBJ2-7,TRBV28,TGTGCCAGCAGTTCCTCACCCCGGGACTATCCTCGCTACGAGCAGTACTTC,CASSSSPRDYPRYEQYF